This TCR beta chain was documented in a study of cytomegalovirus exposure and HLA in healthy donors. The assay was immunoSEQ multiplex PCR, and TCRdb's table has in-frame clones only and misses some. Counted here are 160,000 or so clones, approximately 89% occurring once; the ten biggest clones make up roughly 3%. Germline-derived CDR1 and CDR2 are KGHSH and LQKENI. This CDR3 comprises 16 residues. Trimming pared 0 bases from V and 7 bases from J, leaving 19 bases between. Sequencing input: PBMCs. The chain has TRBV18 and TRBJ2-7; tentative D call: TRBD2 (5 bases). This clonotype originated in a man younger than 30 in good health and CMV-seropositive. The CDR3 protein is CASSPPEAATRGEQYF. In nucleotides, the CDR3 is TGTGCCAGCTCACCACCGGAAGCGGCTACCCGTGGAGAGCAGTACTTC.